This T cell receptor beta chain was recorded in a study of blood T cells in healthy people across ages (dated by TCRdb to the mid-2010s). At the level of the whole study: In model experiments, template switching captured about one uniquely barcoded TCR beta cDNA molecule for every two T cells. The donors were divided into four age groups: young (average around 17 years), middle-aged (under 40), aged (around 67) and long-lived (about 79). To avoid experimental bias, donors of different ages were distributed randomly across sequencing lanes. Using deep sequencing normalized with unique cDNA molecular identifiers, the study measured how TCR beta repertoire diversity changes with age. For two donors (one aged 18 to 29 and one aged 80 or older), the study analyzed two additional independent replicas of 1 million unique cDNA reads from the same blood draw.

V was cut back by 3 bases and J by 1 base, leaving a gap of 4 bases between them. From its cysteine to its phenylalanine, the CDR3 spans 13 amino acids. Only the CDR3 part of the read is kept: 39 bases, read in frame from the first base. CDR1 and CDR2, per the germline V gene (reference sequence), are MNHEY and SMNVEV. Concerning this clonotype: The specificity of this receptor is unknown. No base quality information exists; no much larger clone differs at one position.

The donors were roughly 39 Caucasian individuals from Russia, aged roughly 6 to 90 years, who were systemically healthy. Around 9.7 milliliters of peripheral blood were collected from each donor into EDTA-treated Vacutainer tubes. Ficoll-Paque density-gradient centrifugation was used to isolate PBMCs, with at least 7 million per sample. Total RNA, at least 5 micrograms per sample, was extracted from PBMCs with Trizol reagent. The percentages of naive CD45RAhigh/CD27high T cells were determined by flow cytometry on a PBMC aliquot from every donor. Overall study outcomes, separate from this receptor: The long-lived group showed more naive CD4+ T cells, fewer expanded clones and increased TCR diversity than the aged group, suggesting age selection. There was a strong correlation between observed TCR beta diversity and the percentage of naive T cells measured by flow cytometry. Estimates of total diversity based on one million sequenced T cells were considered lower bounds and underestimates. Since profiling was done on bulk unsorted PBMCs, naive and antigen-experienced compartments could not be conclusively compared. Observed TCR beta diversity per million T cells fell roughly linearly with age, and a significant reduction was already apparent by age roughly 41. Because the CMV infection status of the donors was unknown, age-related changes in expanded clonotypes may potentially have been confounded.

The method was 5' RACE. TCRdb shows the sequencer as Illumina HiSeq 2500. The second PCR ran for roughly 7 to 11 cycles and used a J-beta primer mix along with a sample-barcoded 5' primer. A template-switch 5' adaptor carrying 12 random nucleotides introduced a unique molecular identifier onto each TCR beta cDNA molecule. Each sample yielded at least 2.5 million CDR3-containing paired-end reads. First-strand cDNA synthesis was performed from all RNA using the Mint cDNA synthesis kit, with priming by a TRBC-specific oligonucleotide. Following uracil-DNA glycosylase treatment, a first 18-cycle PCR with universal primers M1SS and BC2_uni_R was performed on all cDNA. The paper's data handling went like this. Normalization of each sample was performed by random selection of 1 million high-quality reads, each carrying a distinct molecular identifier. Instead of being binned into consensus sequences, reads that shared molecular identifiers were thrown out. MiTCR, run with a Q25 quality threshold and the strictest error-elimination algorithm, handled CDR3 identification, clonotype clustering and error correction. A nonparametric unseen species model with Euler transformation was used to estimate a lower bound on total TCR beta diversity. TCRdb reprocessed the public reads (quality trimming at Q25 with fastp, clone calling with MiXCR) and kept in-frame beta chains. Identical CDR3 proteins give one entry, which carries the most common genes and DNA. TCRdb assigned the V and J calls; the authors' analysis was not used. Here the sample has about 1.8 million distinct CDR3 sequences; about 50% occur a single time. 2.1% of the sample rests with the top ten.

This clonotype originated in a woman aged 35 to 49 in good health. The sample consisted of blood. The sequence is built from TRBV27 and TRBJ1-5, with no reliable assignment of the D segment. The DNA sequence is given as TGTGCCAGCAGTTTCTGGAGCAATCAGCCCCAGCATTTT. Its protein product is CASSFWSNQPQHF.